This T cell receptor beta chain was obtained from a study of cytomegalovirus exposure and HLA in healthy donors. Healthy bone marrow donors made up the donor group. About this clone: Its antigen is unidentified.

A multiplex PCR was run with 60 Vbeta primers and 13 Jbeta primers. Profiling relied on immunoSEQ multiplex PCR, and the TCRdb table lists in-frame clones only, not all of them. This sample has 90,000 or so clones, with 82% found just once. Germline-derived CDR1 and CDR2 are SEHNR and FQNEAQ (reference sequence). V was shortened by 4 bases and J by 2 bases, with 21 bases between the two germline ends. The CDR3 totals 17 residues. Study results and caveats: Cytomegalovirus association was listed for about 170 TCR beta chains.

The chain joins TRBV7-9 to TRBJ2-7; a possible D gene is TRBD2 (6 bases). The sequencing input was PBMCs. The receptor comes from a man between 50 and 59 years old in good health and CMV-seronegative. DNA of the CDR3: TGTGCCAGCAGCTCCATACGCCCGGCGGGGCTTGCCTACGAGCAGTACTTC. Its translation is CASSSIRPAGLAYEQYF.